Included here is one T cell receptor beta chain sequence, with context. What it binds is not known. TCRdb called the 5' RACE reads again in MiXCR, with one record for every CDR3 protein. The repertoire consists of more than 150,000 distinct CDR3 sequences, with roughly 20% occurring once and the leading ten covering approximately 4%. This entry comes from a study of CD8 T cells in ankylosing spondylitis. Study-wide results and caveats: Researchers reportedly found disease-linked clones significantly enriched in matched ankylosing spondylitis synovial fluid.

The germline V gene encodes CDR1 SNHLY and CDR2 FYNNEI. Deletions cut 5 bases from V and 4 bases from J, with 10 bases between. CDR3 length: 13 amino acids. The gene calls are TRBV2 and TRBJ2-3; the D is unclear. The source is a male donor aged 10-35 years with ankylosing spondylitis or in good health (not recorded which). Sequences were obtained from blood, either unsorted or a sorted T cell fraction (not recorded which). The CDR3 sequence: CASSYTLADTQYF. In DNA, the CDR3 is TGTGCCAGCAGTTATACTTTGGCAGATACGCAGTATTTT.